This T cell receptor beta chain was observed in a study of T cells in Graves' hyperthyroidism and ophthalmopathy. General observations from the study: A median around 5.9 months before onset, the model predicted ophthalmopathy.

TCR beta CDR3 region amplification was performed from RNA transcripts. The HTBI primer set served for first-round RT-PCR of the TCR CDR3. From the multiplex PCR reads, TCRdb called clonotypes with MiXCR, one entry per CDR3 protein. This sample has more than 75,000 distinct CDR3 sequences, with around 50% found just once. The CDR3 runs to 9 residues. Trimming shortened V by 7 bases and J by 11 bases, and 11 bases separated the two germline ends. Germline loops: CDR1 SQVTM, CDR2 ANQGSEA. This clonotype was observed once. Its target is unknown. It was considered stable Graves' hyperthyroidism when ophthalmopathy did not progress within 18 months.

The material sequenced was blood. The clonotype was recovered from a woman aged 40 to 55 with Graves' hyperthyroidism. This rearrangement joins TRBV29-1 to TRBJ1-1, with D possibly being TRBD1 (6 bases). CDR3 amino acids: CSGQAGAFF. As DNA, the CDR3 is TGCAGCGGACAGGCTGGGGCTTTCTTT.